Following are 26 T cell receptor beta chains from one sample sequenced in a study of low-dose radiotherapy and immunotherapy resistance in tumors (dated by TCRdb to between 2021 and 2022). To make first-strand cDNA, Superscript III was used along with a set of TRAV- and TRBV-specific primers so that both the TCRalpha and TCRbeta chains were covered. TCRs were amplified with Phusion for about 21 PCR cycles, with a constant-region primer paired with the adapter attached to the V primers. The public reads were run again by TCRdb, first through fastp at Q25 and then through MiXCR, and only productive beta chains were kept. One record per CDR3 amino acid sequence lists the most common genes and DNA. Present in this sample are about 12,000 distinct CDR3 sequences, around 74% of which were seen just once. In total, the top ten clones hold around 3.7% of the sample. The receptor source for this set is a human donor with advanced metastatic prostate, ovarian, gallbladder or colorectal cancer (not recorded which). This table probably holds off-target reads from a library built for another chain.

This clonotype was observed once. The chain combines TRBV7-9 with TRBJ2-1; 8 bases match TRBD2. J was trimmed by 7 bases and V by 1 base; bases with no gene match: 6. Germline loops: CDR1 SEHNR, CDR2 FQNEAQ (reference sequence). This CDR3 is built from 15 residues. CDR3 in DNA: TGTGCCAGCAGCTTAGGCGGGAGGCCGGGGAATGAGCAGTTCTTC. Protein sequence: CASSLGGRPGNEQFF.

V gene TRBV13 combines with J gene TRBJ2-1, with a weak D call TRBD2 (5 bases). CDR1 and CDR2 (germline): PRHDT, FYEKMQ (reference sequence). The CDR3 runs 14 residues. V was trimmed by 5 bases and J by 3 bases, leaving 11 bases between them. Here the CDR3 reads CASSKRTGYNEQFF. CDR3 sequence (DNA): TGTGCCAGCAGCAAACGGACTGGCTACAATGAGCAGTTCTTC. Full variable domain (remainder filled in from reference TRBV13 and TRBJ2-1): AAGVIQSPRHLIKEKRETATLKCYPIPRHDTVYWYQQGPGQDPQFLISFYEKMQSDKGSIPDRFSAQQFSDYHSELNMSSLELGDSALYFCASSKRTGYNEQFFGPGTRLTVL.

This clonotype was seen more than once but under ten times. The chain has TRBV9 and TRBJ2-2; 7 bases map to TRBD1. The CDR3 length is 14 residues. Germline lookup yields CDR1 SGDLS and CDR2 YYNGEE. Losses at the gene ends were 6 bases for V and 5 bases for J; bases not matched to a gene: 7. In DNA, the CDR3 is TGTGCCAGCAACCCAGAGACAGGGACCGGGGAGCTGTTTTTT. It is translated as CASNPETGTGELFF.

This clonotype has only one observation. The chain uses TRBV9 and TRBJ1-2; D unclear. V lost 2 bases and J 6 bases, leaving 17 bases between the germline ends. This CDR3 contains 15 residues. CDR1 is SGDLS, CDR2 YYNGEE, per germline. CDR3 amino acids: CASSVSPGGGHGYTF. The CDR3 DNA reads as TGTGCCAGCAGCGTCTCCCCGGGCGGAGGGCATGGCTACACCTTC.

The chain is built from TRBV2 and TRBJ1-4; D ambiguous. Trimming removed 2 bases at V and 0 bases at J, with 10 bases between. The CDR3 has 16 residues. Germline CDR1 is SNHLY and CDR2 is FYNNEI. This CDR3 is CASSEQHSATNEKLFF. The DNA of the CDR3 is TGTGCCAGCAGTGAACAGCACAGTGCAACTAATGAAAAACTGTTTTTT.

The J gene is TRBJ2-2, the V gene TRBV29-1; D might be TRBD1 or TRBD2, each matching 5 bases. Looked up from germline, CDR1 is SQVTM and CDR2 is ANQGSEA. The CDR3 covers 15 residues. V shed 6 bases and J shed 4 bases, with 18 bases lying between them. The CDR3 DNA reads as TGCAGCGTCGCGAGCGGCAGGGTACCCACCGGGGAGCTGTTTTTT. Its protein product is CSVASGRVPTGELFF.

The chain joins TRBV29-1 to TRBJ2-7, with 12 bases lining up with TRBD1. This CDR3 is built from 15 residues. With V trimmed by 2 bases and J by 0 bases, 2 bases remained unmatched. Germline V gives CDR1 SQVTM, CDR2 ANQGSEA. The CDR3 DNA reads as TGCAGCGTTGAAAAGGGACAGGGGGCCTCCTACGAGCAGTACTTC. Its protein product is CSVEKGQGASYEQYF.

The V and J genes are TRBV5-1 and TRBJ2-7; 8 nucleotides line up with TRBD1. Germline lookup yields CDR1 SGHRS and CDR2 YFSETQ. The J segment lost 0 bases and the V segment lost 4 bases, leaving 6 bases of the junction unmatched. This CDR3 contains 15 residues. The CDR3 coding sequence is TGCGCCAGCAGCCAGGGACAGGATATCTCCTACGAGCAGTACTTC. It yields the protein CASSQGQDISYEQYF.

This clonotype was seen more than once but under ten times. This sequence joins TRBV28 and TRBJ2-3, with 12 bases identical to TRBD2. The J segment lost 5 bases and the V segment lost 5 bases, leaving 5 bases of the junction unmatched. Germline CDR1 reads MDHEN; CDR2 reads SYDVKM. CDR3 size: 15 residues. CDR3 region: CASSELAGGIDTQYF. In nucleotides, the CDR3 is TGTGCCAGCAGTGAACTAGCGGGAGGTATAGATACGCAGTATTTT.

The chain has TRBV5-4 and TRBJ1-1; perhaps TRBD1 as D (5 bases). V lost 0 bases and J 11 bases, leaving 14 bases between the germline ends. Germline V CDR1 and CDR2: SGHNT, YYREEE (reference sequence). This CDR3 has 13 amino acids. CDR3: CASSLAGAGMAFF. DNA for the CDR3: TGTGCCAGCAGCTTGGCCGGGGCAGGGATGGCTTTCTTT.

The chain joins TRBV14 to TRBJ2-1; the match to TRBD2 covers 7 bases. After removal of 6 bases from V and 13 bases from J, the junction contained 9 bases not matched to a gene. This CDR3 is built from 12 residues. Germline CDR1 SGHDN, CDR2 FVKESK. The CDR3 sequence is CASSPGSGTQFF. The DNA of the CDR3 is TGTGCCAGCAGTCCGGGCAGCGGGACCCAGTTCTTC.

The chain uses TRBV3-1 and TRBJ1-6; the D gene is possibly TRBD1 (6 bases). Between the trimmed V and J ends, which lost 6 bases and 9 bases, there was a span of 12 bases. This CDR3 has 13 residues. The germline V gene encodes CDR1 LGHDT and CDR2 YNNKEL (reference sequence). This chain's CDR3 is CASRSGALSPLHF. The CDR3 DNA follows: TGTGCCAGCAGGTCGGGGGCGCTTTCACCCCTCCACTTT.

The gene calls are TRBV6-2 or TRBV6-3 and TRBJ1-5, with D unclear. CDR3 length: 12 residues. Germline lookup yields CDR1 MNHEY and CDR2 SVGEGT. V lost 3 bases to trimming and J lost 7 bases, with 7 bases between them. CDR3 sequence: CASSYRRQPQHF. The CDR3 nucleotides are TGTGCCAGCAGTTATCGAAGGCAGCCCCAGCATTTT.

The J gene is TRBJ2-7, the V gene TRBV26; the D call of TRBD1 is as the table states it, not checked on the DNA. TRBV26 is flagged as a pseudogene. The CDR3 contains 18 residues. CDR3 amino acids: CASSPRSAAGQGAYEQYF. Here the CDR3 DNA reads TGTGCCAGCAGTCCCAGATCGGCCGCGGGACAGGGGGCCTACGAGCAGTACTTC.

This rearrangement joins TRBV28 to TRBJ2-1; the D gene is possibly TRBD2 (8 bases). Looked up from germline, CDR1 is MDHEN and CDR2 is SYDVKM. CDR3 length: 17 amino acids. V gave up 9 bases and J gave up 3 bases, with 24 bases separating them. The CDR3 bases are TGTGCCAGTAGTCCCGCCGGGGGGGCAGGGGGCTACAATGAGCAGTTCTTC. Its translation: CASSPAGGAGGYNEQFF.

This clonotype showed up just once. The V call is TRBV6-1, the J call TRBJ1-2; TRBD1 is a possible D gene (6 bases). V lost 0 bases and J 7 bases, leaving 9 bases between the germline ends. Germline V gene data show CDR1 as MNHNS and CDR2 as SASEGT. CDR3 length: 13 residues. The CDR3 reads CASSEALTGGYTF. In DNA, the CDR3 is TGTGCCAGCAGTGAAGCCCTGACAGGTGGCTACACCTTC.

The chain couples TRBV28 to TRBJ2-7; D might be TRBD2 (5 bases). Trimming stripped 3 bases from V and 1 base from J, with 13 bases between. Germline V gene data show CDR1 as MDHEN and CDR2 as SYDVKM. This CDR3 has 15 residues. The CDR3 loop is CASSLASGSSYEQYF. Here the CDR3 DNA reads TGTGCCAGCAGTTTGGCCAGTGGGAGTTCCTACGAGCAGTACTTC.

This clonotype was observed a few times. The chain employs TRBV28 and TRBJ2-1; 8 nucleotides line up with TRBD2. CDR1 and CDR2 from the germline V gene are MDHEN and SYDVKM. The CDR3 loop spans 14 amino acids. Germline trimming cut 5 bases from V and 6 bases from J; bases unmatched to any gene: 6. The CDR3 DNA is TGTGCCAGCAGTCTCGGGAGGGCGGGCAATGAGCAGTTCTTC. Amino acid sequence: CASSLGRAGNEQFF.

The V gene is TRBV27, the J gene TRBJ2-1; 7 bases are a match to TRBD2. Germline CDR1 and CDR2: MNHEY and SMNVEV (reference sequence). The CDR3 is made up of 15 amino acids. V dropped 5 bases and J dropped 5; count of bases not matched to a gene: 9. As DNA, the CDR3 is TGTGCCAGCAGTCCGGACCGGGACTACAACAATGAGCAGTTCTTC. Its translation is CASSPDRDYNNEQFF.

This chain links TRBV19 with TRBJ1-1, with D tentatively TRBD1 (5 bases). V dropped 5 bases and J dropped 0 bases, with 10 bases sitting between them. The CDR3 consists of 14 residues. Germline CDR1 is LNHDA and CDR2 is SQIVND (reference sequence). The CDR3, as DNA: TGTGCCAGTAGTCCAAGGGGACTGAACACTGAAGCTTTCTTT. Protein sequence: CASSPRGLNTEAFF.

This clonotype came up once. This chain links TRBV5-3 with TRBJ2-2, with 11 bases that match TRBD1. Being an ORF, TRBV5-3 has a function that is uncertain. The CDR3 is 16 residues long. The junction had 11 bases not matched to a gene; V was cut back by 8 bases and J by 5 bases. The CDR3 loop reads CASSLSDRGPTGELFF. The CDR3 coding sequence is TGTGCCAGCAGTCTATCGGACAGGGGGCCTACCGGGGAGCTGTTTTTT.

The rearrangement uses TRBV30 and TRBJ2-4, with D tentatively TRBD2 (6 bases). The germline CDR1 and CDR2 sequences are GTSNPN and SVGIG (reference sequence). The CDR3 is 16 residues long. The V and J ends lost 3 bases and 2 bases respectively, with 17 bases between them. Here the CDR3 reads CAWRKTRNDPKNIQYF. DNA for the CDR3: TGTGCCTGGAGGAAGACTAGAAACGACCCCAAAAACATTCAGTACTTC. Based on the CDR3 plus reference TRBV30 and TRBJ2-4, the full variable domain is SQTIHQWPATLVQPVGSPLSLECTVEGTSNPNLYWYRQAAGRGLQLLFYSVGIGQISSEVPQNLSASRPQDRQFILSSKKLLLSDSGFYLCAWRKTRNDPKNIQYFGAGTRLSVL.

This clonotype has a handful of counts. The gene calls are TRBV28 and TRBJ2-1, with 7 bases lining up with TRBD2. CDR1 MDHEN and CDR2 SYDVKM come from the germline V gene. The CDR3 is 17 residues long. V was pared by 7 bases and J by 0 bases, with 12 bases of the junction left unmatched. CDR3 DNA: TGTGCCAGCAATGGCAGGGAGGGGAGAGGCTCCTACAATGAGCAGTTCTTC. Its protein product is CASNGREGRGSYNEQFF.

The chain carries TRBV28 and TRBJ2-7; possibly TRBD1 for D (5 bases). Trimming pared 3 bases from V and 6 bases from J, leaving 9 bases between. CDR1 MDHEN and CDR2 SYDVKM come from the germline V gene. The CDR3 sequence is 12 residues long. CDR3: CASSFRVSEQYF. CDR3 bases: TGTGCCAGCAGTTTCAGGGTTTCCGAGCAGTACTTC.

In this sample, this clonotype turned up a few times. As DNA, the CDR3 is TGTGCCAGCAGTGCCATGGGGGGGGGGAGCTACAATGAGCAGTTCTTC. This translates into CASSAMGGGSYNEQFF. The chain combines TRBV2 with TRBJ2-1, with 7 bases aligning to TRBD2. The germline gives CDR1 SNHLY, CDR2 FYNNEI. The CDR3 is 16 residues long. J gave up 3 bases and V 4 bases, and 9 bases lay outside the gene matches. The complete variable domain, with remaining parts taken from reference TRBV2 and TRBJ2-1, reads EPEVTQTPSHQVTQMGQEVILRCVPISNHLYFYWYRQILGQKVEFLVSFYNNEISEKSEIFDDQFSVERPDGSNFTLKIRSTKLEDSAMYFCASSAMGGGSYNEQFFGPGTRLTVL.

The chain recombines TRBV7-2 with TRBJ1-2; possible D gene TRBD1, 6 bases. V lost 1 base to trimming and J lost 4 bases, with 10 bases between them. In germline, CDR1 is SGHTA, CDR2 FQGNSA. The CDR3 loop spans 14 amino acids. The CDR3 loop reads CASSLVGGGYGYTF. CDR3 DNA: TGTGCCAGCAGCTTAGTCGGGGGCGGCTATGGCTACACCTTC.